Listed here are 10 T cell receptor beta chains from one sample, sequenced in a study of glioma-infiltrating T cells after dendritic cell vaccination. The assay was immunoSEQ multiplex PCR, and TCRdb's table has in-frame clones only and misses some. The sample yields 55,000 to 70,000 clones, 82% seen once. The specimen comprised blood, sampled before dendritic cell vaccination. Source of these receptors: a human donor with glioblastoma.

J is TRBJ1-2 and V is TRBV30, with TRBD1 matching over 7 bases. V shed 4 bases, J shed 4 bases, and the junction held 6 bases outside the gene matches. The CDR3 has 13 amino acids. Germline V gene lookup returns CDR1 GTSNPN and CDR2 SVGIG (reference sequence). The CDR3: CAWTLTGAYGYTF. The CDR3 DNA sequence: TGTGCCTGGACCCTAACAGGGGCCTATGGCTACACCTTC.

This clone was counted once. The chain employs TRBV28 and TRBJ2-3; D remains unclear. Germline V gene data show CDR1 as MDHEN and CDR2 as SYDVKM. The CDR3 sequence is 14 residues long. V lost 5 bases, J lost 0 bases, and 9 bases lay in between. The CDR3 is CASSESASTDTQYF. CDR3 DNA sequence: TGTGCCAGCAGTGAAAGCGCCAGCACAGATACGCAGTATTTT.

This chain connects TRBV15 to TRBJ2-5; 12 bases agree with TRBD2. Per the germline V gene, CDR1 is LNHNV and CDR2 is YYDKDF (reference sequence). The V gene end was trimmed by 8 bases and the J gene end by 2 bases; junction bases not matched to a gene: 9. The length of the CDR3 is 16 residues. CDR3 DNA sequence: TGTGCCACCCAGAGTGGACTAGCGGGGAATCAAGAGACCCAGTACTTC. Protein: CATQSGLAGNQETQYF.

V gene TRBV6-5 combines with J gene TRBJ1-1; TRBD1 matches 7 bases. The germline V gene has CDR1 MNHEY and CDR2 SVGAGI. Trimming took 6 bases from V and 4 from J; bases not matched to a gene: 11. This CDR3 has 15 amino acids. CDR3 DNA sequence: TGTGCCAGCAGGCGCCGACAGGGAGGAAGCACTGAAGCTTTCTTT. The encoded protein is CASRRRQGGSTEAFF.

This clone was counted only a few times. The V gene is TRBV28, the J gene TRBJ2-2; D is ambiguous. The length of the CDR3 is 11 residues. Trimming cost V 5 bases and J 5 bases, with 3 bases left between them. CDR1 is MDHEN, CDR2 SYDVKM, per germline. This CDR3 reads CASSPTGELFF. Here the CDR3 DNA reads TGTGCCAGCAGTCCTACCGGGGAGCTGTTTTTT.

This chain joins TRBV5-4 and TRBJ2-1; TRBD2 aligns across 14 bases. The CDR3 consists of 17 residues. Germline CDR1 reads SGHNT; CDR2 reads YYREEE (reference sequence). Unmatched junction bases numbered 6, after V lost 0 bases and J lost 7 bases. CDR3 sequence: CASSLGGLAGAENEQFF. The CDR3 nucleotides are TGTGCCAGCAGCTTGGGGGGACTAGCGGGGGCCGAAAATGAGCAGTTCTTC. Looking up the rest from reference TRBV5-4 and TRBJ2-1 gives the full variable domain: ETGVTQSPTHLIKTRGQQVTLRCSSQSGHNTVSWYQQALGQGPQFIFQYYREEENGRGNFPPRFSGLQFPNYSSELNVNALELDDSALYLCASSLGGLAGAENEQFFGPGTRLTVL.

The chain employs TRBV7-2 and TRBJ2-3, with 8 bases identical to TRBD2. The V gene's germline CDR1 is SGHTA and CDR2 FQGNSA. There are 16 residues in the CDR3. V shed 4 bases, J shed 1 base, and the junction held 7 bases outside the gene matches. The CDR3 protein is CASSSSPGGGTDTQYF. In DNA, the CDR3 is TGTGCCAGCAGCTCATCCCCCGGGGGGGGCACAGATACGCAGTATTTT.

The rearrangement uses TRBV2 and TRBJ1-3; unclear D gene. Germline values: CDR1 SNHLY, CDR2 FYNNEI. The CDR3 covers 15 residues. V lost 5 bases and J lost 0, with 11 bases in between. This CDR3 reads CASSFLTLSGNTIYF. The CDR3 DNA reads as TGTGCCAGCAGTTTCCTAACCCTCTCTGGAAACACCATATATTTT.

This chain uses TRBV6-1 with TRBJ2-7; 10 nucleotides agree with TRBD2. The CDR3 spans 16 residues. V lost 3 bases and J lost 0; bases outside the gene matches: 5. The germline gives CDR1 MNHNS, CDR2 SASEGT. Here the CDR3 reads CASSDLAGESSYEQYF. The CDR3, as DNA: TGTGCCAGCAGTGACCTAGCGGGGGAGAGCTCCTACGAGCAGTACTTC.

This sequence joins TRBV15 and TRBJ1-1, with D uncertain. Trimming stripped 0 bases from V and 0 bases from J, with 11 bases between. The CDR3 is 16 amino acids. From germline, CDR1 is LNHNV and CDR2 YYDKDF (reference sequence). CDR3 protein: CATSRDPLTLNTEAFF. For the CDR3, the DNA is TGTGCCACCAGCAGAGATCCCCTCACTTTGAACACTGAAGCTTTCTTT.